Presented here are 7 T cell receptor beta chains from one specimen sequenced in a study of T cells in tuberculosis. The data were produced by immunoSEQ multiplex PCR, yet TCRdb's version contains in-frame clones alone and is incomplete. In the table there are under 40,000 clones, about 89% of which are singletons. Sequenced sample: PBMCs. The receptors were gathered from a donor aged 10-29 years with latent tuberculosis or without tuberculosis infection.

This clone is a singleton in its sample. The V call is TRBV30, the J call TRBJ2-3; 9 bases line up with TRBD2. V was pared by 0 bases and J by 1 base, with 5 bases of the junction left unmatched. The CDR3 runs to 16 residues. Germline lookup yields CDR1 GTSNPN and CDR2 SVGIG (reference sequence). CDR3 in amino acids: CAWSVRSSGGTDTQYF. In DNA, the CDR3 is TGTGCCTGGAGTGTACGTTCTAGCGGGGGCACAGATACGCAGTATTTT.

J is TRBJ2-1 and V is TRBV4-2; 8 nucleotides align to TRBD1. V shed 4 bases, J shed 5 bases, and the junction held 4 bases outside the gene matches. Per the germline V gene, CDR1 is LGHNA and CDR2 is YNFKEQ. The CDR3 has 14 amino acids. The CDR3 spells CASSLPTGDNEQFF. CDR3 in DNA: TGTGCCAGCAGCCTCCCGACAGGGGACAATGAGCAGTTCTTC.

CDR3 bases: TGTGCCAGCAGTGCCGACAGGGGGCGGGATGGCTACACCTTC. This encodes CASSADRGRDGYTF. J is TRBJ1-2 and V is TRBV28, with 10 bases fitting TRBD1. Looked up from germline, CDR1 is MDHEN and CDR2 is SYDVKM. This CDR3 contains 14 residues. V lost 5 bases to trimming and J lost 6 bases; unmatched junction nucleotides: 6.

This chain uses TRBV9 with TRBJ2-2; 13 positions match TRBD2. V was pared by 4 bases and J by 0 bases, with 6 bases of the junction left unmatched. This CDR3 spans 18 amino acids. Per the germline V gene, CDR1 is SGDLS and CDR2 is YYNGEE. CDR3 coding DNA: TGTGCCAGCAGCTCCAAGGGACTAGCGGGACCGAACACCGGGGAGCTGTTTTTT. It codes for CASSSKGLAGPNTGELFF.

The chain combines TRBV19 with TRBJ1-2; unclear D gene. The CDR3 is made up of 17 amino acids. CDR1 and CDR2 from the germline V gene are LNHDA and SQIVND (reference sequence). V was pared by 7 bases and J by 0 bases, with 21 bases between. As DNA, the CDR3 is TGTGCCAGTACCGATACCATGATGGGCAGACCTAACTATGGCTACACCTTC. Its translation is CASTDTMMGRPNYGYTF.

The chain joins TRBV18 to TRBJ2-7; D might be TRBD1 (5 bases). Trimming took off 0 bases at V and 2 bases at J, with 8 bases between the two ends. Germline loops: CDR1 KGHSH, CDR2 LQKENI. The CDR3 is 14 amino acids. The CDR3 loop reads CASSPPGRTYEQYF. The CDR3 DNA reads TGTGCCAGCTCACCACCGGGGCGGACCTACGAGCAGTACTTC.

This chain links TRBV27 with TRBJ1-6; 7 bases align to TRBD1. The germline CDR1 and CDR2 sequences are MNHEY and SMNVEV (reference sequence). This CDR3 spans 23 amino acids. The ends lost 3 bases at V and 0 bases at J; junction bases unmatched: 23. The CDR3 is CASSLGAARGPLIPSSYNSPLHF. As DNA, the CDR3 is TGTGCCAGCAGTTTGGGGGCCGCGAGGGGGCCCCTTATCCCGAGCTCCTATAATTCACCCCTCCACTTT.